This is a list of T cell receptor beta chains from one sample in a study of CD8+CD57+ T cells in acquired aplastic anemia. Via MiXCR, TCRdb re-called the reads, giving one row per CDR3 protein. The data show under 200,000 distinct CDR3 sequences, more than 45% seen once. Sequenced: sorted CD4+, CD8+, or CD8+CD57+ T cells (not recorded which) from PBMCs. The receptor set was obtained from a human donor with aplastic anemia. Both conserved end residues are trimmed from each CDR3.

>TRBJ2-2|TRBV24-1
ATSDMAANTGELF
>TRBJ1-1|TRBV19
ATTIRMQSLNTEAF
>TRBJ2-3|TRBV10-3
AISYSTDTQY
>TRBJ1-5|TRBV7-2
ASSLAGTANSNQPQH
>TRBJ2-7|TRBV20-1
SASPLLAGGIYEQY
>TRBJ1-2|TRBV5-6
ASSLGAGYGYT
>TRBJ2-7|TRBV28
ASRTSRSNEQY
>TRBJ2-2|TRBV30
ASRTNTGELF
>TRBJ1-2|TRBV6-1
ASSLGGTGTYGYT
>TRBJ2-1|TRBV27
ASSVTSGRAGFPEQF
>TRBJ1-1|TRBV2
ASYFEGTEAF
>TRBJ2-1|TRBV20-1
SASGGLDYGEQF
>TRBJ2-5|TRBV10-2
ASSEPRTSGPGAQY
>TRBJ1-1|TRBV15
ATSRGSAGGGRNTEAF
>TRBJ2-3|TRBV9
ASSVTSAGTDTQY
>TRBJ2-1|TRBV5-1
ASSLAVSENEQF
>TRBJ2-4|TRBV6-1
ATPPQY
>TRBJ1-1|TRBV7-9
ASSESGQRNTEAF
>TRBJ1-2|TRBV10-3
AISYRGDYGYT
>TRBJ1-5|TRBV9
ASSQTGSDQPQH
>TRBJ2-7|TRBV5-1
ASSLDPGTGYEQY
>TRBJ1-1|TRBV18
ASSPFGSNTEAF
>TRBJ2-1|TRBV7-6
ASGPSGAYNEQF
>TRBJ2-2|TRBV4-2
ASSQDTWGNTGELF